These 27 T cell receptor beta chains share one sample of origin, sequenced in a study of cytotoxic CD8 clonotypes in ibrutinib-treated CLL. Sequenced by immunoSEQ multiplex PCR; TCRdb stores in-frame clones only, minus some. This table has fewer than 200,000 clones, 84% appearing once. The material was PBMCs, obtained after 24 months of ibrutinib treatment. Source of these receptors: a human donor with chronic lymphocytic leukemia.

This clone appeared a few times. The chain employs TRBV5-1 and TRBJ1-6; the match to TRBD1 covers 7 bases. CDR1 is SGHRS and CDR2 is YFSETQ in the germline V gene. V shed 1 base and J 9 bases; nucleotides not matched to a gene: 7. The CDR3 is 15 amino acids. The CDR3 region has the DNA TGCGCCAGCAGCTTGTCGGAGGGGGCTGGTTCACCCCTCCACTTT. The encoded protein is CASSLSEGAGSPLHF.

The genes are TRBV19 and TRBJ2-1; TRBD2 aligns across 7 bases. This CDR3 is 14 amino acids long. Germline assignment: CDR1 LNHDA and CDR2 SQIVND (reference sequence). J gave up 2 bases and V 4 bases, and 2 bases lay outside the gene matches. The CDR3 DNA reads TGTGCCAGTAGTAAGGGACTAACCTACAATGAGCAGTTCTTC. This sequence encodes CASSKGLTYNEQFF. The variable domain in full, completed from reference TRBV19 and TRBJ2-1, reads DGGITQSPKYLFRKEGQNVTLSCEQNLNHDAMYWYRQDPGQGLRLIYYSQIVNDFQKGDIAEGYSVSREKKESFPLTVTSAQKNPTAFYLCASSKGLTYNEQFFGPGTRLTVL.

This rearrangement joins TRBV2 to TRBJ2-3; D tentatively fits TRBD1 or TRBD2 (7 bases each). The germline V gene encodes CDR1 SNHLY and CDR2 FYNNEI. CDR3 size: 13 residues. V was trimmed by 2 bases and J by 14 bases, leaving 17 bases between them. This CDR3 reads CASSEIAGGERYF. The CDR3 DNA reads TGTGCCAGCAGTGAAATTGCAGGGGGGGAGAGGTATTTT.

The gene calls are TRBV18 and TRBJ1-5; 9 bases fit TRBD1. This CDR3 has 15 amino acids. The ends lost 6 bases at V and 2 bases at J; junction bases unmatched: 5. Germline V CDR1 and CDR2: KGHSH, LQKENI. The CDR3, as DNA: TGTGCCAGCTCGCAGAGACAGGGGGGCAATCAGCCCCAGCATTTT. Translated, it gives CASSQRQGGNQPQHF.

Here the CDR3 reads CAISDADRTHTEAFF. CDR3 nucleotides: TGTGCCATCAGTGACGCGGACCGTACTCATACTGAAGCTTTCTTT. The chain recombines TRBV10-3 with TRBJ1-1; D gene unclear. V shed 3 bases and J shed 5 bases, with 16 bases lying between them. This CDR3 comprises 15 residues. Germline CDR1 reads ENHRY; CDR2 reads SYGVKD.

J is TRBJ2-6 and V is TRBV4-2; 13 bases fit TRBD2. The CDR3 is made up of 18 amino acids. Germline loops: CDR1 LGHNA, CDR2 YNFKEQ. V dropped 1 base and J dropped 1; count of bases not matched to a gene: 1. The CDR3 reads CASSQGTSGSSGANVLTF. DNA for the CDR3: TGTGCCAGCAGCCAAGGGACTAGCGGGAGTTCTGGGGCCAACGTCCTGACTTTC.

The genes are TRBV6-5 and TRBJ2-2; the D is unclear. Deletions cut 5 bases from V and 7 bases from J, with 5 bases between. The germline V gene encodes CDR1 MNHEY and CDR2 SVGAGI. This CDR3 comprises 11 residues. CDR3 sequence: CASSSGGELFF. CDR3 nucleotide sequence: TGTGCCAGCAGTAGTGGCGGGGAGCTGTTTTTT.

Of note for this clone: One end of the junction fails to match germline, which may point to a read error. The rearrangement links TRBV5-6 to TRBJ2-1; D may match TRBD1 or TRBD2 (5 bases each). This CDR3 spans 16 amino acids. Germline assignment: CDR1 SGHDT and CDR2 YYEEEE. CDR3 in DNA: TGTGCCAGCAGCTTCGTACAGGACTCTTCCTTCAATGAGCAGTTCTTC. This gives the protein CASSFVQDSSFNEQFF. The full variable domain, rest sourced from reference TRBV5-6 and TRBJ2-1, is DAGVTQSPTHLIKTRGQQVTLRCSPKSGHDTVSWYQQALGQGPQFIFQYYEEEERQRGNFPDRFSGHQFPNYSSELNVNALLLGDSALYLCASSFVQDSSFNEQFFGPGTRLTVL.

The rearrangement joins TRBV6-5 to TRBJ1-4, with TRBD1 identical over 7 bases. Trimming took 1 base from V and 4 from J; bases not matched to a gene: 3. This CDR3 region has 15 residues. Germline CDR1 reads MNHEY; CDR2 reads SVGAGI. CDR3 amino acids: CASSYYGTDNEKLFF. CDR3 in DNA: TGTGCCAGCAGTTACTACGGGACAGATAATGAAAAACTGTTTTTT.

This clone occurred many times. The rearrangement joins TRBV18 to TRBJ1-5; 8 bases fit TRBD1. The germline V gene has CDR1 KGHSH and CDR2 LQKENI. Trimming at V came to 2 bases and at J to 3 bases, leaving 6 bases not matched to a gene. This CDR3 comprises 16 residues. The CDR3 nucleotides read TGTGCCAGCTCACCAACCGGGACAGGCTTCAATCAGCCCCAGCATTTT. This translates into CASSPTGTGFNQPQHF.

The chain uses TRBV28 and TRBJ2-3; 7 bases agree with TRBD2. The length of the CDR3 is 14 residues. V shed 8 bases and J 7 bases; nucleotides not matched to a gene: 12. Germline CDR1 is MDHEN and CDR2 is SYDVKM. Written as DNA, the CDR3 is TGTGCCAGCCTTGACGGCGGGAGTGGTTATACGCAGTATTTT. Its protein is CASLDGGSGYTQYF.

The chain carries TRBV7-2 and TRBJ1-3, with D possibly TRBD1 on 5 matching bases. The germline V and J ends were trimmed by 3 bases and 0 bases, with 9 bases remaining between them. The length of the CDR3 is 15 residues. The germline CDR1 and CDR2 sequences are SGHTA and FQGNSA. CDR3 DNA sequence: TGTGCCAGCAGCTTTGACAGAACCTCTGGAAACACCATATATTTT. Its protein product is CASSFDRTSGNTIYF.

The table lists this clone with a few counts. CDR3 protein: CASSASQGNQETQYF. The CDR3 region has the DNA TGTGCCAGCAGTGCGTCACAGGGGAACCAAGAGACCCAGTACTTC. The chain combines TRBV6-4 with TRBJ2-5; 7 positions match TRBD1. Germline V gene data show CDR1 as MRHNA and CDR2 as SNTAGT. This CDR3 spans 15 amino acids. The ends lost 4 bases at V and 0 bases at J; junction bases unmatched: 5.

In DNA form, the CDR3 reads TGTGCCAGCAGCCCGGACAGGGGTAATGGGGGGACCCAGTACTTC. It translates to CASSPDRGNGGTQYF. The chain links TRBV11-3 to TRBJ2-5; TRBD1 matches at 9 bases. V lost 5 bases, J lost 7 bases, and 11 bases stayed unmatched. Looked up from germline, CDR1 is SGHNT and CDR2 is YENEEA. The CDR3 contains 15 residues. Together with reference TRBV11-3 and TRBJ2-5, the CDR3 gives the full variable domain: EAGVVQSPRYKIIEKKQPVAFWCNPISGHNTLYWYLQNLGQGPELLIRYENEEAVDDSQLPKDRFSAERLKGVDSTLKIQPAELGDSAVYLCASSPDRGNGGTQYFGPGTRLLVL.

This clone has just one count. The V call is TRBV6-5, the J call TRBJ1-2, with D perhaps TRBD1 (6 bases). From germline, CDR1 is MNHEY and CDR2 SVGAGI. The V gene lost 4 bases and the J gene lost 4 bases, with 16 bases spanning the gap. This CDR3 region has 15 residues. CDR3 residues: CASSFTGTPPYGYTF. CDR3 bases: TGTGCCAGCAGTTTCACCGGGACACCACCCTATGGCTACACCTTC.

This chain links TRBV6-1 with TRBJ2-3, with D possibly TRBD2 on 6 matching bases. V was trimmed by 7 bases and J by 2 bases, leaving 13 bases between them. In germline, CDR1 is MNHNS, CDR2 SASEGT. This CDR3 contains 14 residues. The CDR3 DNA reads TGTGCCAGCAAGGAGGGCGGCTACACAGATACGCAGTATTTT. Protein sequence: CASKEGGYTDTQYF.

The chain joins TRBV9 to TRBJ1-1; D possibly corresponds to TRBD1 (5 bases). The CDR3 sequence is 13 residues long. The germline gives CDR1 SGDLS, CDR2 YYNGEE. V was pared by 4 bases and J by 3 bases, with 10 bases between. The CDR3 coding sequence is TGTGCCAGCAGCCCTAGGGGCGACACTGAAGCTTTCTTT. Translating gives CASSPRGDTEAFF. Combining the CDR3 with reference TRBV9 and TRBJ1-1 gives the whole variable domain DSGVTQTPKHLITATGQRVTLRCSPRSGDLSVYWYQQSLDQGLQFLIQYYNGEERAKGNILERFSAQQFPDLHSELNLSSLELGDSALYFCASSPRGDTEAFFGQGTRLTVV.

The chain couples TRBV29-1 to TRBJ2-1; maybe TRBD1 (5 bases). The CDR3 extends over 9 amino acids. Looked up from germline, CDR1 is SQVTM and CDR2 is ANQGSEA. V lost 4 bases and J 12 bases, leaving 7 bases between the germline ends. CDR3 region: CSVGQGQFF. In DNA form, the CDR3 reads TGCAGCGTTGGGCAGGGGCAGTTCTTC.

The table lists this clone with a count of one. This chain joins TRBV12-5 and TRBJ1-6, with D possibly TRBD1 on 5 matching bases. This CDR3 comprises 15 residues. V lost 6 bases and J lost 2, with 11 bases in between. Germline CDR1 reads LGHNT; CDR2 reads FRNRAP. The CDR3 sequence is CASGPGGAYNSPLHF. The CDR3 nucleotides are TGTGCTAGTGGCCCGGGGGGGGCCTATAATTCACCCCTCCACTTT. Full variable domain (outside the CDR3, taken from reference TRBV12-5 and TRBJ1-6): DARVTQTPRHKVTEMGQEVTMRCQPILGHNTVFWYRQTMMQGLELLAYFRNRAPLDDSGMPKDRFSAEMPDATLATLKIQPSEPRDSAVYFCASGPGGAYNSPLHFGNGTRLTVT.

This clone was seen a single time. The J gene is TRBJ1-5, the V gene TRBV7-9, with unresolved D. The V end lost 1 base, the J end lost 0 bases, and 4 bases lay between the germline ends. Germline-derived CDR1 and CDR2 are SEHNR and FQNEAQ (reference sequence). The CDR3 extends over 14 amino acids. CDR3 coding DNA: TGTGCCAGCAGCTTAGAAGATAGCAATCAGCCCCAGCATTTT. Amino acids: CASSLEDSNQPQHF.

The V and J genes are TRBV30 and TRBJ2-5; 9 bases are shared with TRBD2. Germline CDR1 reads GTSNPN; CDR2 reads SVGIG (reference sequence). The CDR3 contains 14 residues. With V trimmed by 6 bases and J by 4 bases, 9 bases remained unmatched. CDR3 protein: CACPSGIGGETQYF. The CDR3 DNA follows: TGTGCCTGTCCTAGCGGGATAGGGGGAGAGACCCAGTACTTC.

The chain combines TRBV5-6 with TRBJ2-3; tentative D call: TRBD1 (6 bases). Germline CDR1 SGHDT, CDR2 YYEEEE. CDR3 length: 15 residues. The V gene lost 5 bases and the J gene lost 3 bases, with 16 bases spanning the gap. As DNA, the CDR3 is TGTGCCAGCAGGACCGGGACACGGGGTACAGATACGCAGTATTTT. Translation: CASRTGTRGTDTQYF.

J is TRBJ2-3 and V is TRBV5-8; 8 bases line up with TRBD1. The germline V gene encodes CDR1 SGHTS and CDR2 YDEGEE. This CDR3 has 16 residues. Losses at the gene ends were 4 bases for V and 3 bases for J; bases not matched to a gene: 10. The CDR3 sequence is CASSQYRGELTDTQYF. The CDR3 DNA follows: TGTGCCAGCAGCCAATACAGGGGGGAATTAACAGATACGCAGTATTTT.

V and J are TRBV6-1 and TRBJ1-2; tentative D call: TRBD1 (5 bases). This CDR3 is built from 14 residues. Trimming removed 4 bases at V and 8 bases at J, with 17 bases between. Germline lookup yields CDR1 MNHNS and CDR2 SASEGT. CDR3 sequence: CASSAGDRRAGYTF. The CDR3 DNA is TGTGCCAGCAGTGCGGGTGACAGACGGGCCGGCTACACCTTC.

V is TRBV19 and J is TRBJ2-7; perhaps TRBD1 as D (6 bases). This CDR3 spans 16 amino acids. From germline, CDR1 is LNHDA and CDR2 SQIVND (reference sequence). V dropped 4 bases and J dropped 3 bases, with 19 bases sitting between them. The DNA for the CDR3 is TGTGCCAGTAGTACCCACAGGGTATATACCTTCTACGAGCAGTACTTC. Translation: CASSTHRVYTFYEQYF.

The gene calls are TRBV6-6 and TRBJ1-5; 10 bases line up with TRBD1. In germline, CDR1 is MNHNY, CDR2 SVGAGI (reference sequence). There are 16 residues in the CDR3. V lost 5 bases to trimming and J lost 1 base; unmatched junction nucleotides: 5. CDR3 in DNA: TGTGCCAGCAGTAGACAGGGGGCCAGGAGCAATCAGCCCCAGCATTTT. It codes for CASSRQGARSNQPQHF.

The rearrangement joins TRBV27 to TRBJ1-4; D ambiguous. Germline CDR1 reads MNHEY; CDR2 reads SMNVEV (reference sequence). This CDR3 comprises 13 residues. V dropped 3 bases and J dropped 7 bases, with 9 bases sitting between them. Here the CDR3 DNA reads TGTGCCAGCAGTTTTAGCCGGGGTGAAAAACTGTTTTTT. This gives the protein CASSFSRGEKLFF.